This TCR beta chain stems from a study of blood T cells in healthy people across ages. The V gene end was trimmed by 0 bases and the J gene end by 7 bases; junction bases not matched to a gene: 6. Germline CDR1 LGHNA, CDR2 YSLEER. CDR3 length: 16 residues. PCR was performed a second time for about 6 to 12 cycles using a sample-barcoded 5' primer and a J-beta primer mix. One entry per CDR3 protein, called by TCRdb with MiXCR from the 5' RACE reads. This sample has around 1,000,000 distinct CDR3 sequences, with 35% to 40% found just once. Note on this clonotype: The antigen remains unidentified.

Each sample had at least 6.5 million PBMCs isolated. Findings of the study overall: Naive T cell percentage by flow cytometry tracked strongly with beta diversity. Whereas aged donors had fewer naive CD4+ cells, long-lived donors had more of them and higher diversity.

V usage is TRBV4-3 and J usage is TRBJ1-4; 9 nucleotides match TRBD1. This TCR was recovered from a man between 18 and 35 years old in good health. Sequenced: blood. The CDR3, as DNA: TGCGCCAGCAGCCAAGATTCCGGGACAGGGCCTGAAAAACTGTTTTTT. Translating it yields CASSQDSGTGPEKLFF.